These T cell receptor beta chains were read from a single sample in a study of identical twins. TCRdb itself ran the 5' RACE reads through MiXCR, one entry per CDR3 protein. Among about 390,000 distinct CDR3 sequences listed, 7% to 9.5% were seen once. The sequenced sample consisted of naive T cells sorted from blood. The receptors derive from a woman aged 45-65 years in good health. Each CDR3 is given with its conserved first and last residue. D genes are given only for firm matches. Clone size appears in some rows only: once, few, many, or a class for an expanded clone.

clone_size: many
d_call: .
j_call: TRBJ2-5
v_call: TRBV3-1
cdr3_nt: TGTGCCAGCAGCCAACTAGAGGAGACCCAGTACTTC
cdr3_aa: CASSQLEETQYF

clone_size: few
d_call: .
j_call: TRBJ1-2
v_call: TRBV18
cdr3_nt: TGTGCCAGCTCACCACTACCGGGCGACTTATCCTATGGCTACACCTTC
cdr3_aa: CASSPLPGDLSYGYTF

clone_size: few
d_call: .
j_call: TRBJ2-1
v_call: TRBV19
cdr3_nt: TGTGCCAGTAGTATCGCAGCGGGCTCCTACAATGAGCAGTTCTTC
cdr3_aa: CASSIAAGSYNEQFF

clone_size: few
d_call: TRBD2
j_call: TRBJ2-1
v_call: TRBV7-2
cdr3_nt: TGTGCCAGCAGCGACCCTCTAGCGGGAGAAAGAAATGAGCAGTTCTTC
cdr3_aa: CASSDPLAGERNEQFF

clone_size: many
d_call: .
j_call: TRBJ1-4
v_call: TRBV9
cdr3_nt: TGTGCCAGCAGCGGGACCGTCGGAGAAAAACTGTTTTTT
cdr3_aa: CASSGTVGEKLFF

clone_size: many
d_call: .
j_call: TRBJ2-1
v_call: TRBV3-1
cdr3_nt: TGTGCCAGCAGTGGCGTGCGGTACAATGAGCAGTTCTTC
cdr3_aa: CASSGVRYNEQFF

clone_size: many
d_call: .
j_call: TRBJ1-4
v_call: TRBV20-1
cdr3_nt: TGCAGTGCGAAGGGGATTAGTACTAATGAAAAACTGTTTTTT
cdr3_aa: CSAKGISTNEKLFF

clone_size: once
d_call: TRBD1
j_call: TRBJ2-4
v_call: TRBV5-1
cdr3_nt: TGCGCCAGCAGCTTCTTCACAGGACAGGAGAAAAACATTCAGTACTTC
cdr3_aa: CASSFFTGQEKNIQYF

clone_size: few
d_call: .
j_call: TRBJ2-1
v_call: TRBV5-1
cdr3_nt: TGCGCCAGCAGCTCGACAAGTTATTACAATGAGCAGTTCTTC
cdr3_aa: CASSSTSYYNEQFF

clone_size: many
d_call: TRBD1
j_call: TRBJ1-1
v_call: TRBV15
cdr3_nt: TGTGCCACCAGCAGAGATAGGGACAGGGGGGATACTGAAGCTTTCTTT
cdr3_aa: CATSRDRDRGDTEAFF

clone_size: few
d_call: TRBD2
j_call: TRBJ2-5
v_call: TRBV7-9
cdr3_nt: TGTGCCAGCAGCCCTTTTATAGCGGGAGTAATGGAGACCCAGTACTTC
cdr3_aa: CASSPFIAGVMETQYF

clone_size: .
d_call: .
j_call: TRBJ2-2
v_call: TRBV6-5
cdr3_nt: TGTGCCAGTTCGTTGAGGCCTTTTCCCGGGACCGGGGAGCTGTTTTTT
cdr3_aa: CASSLRPFPGTGELFF

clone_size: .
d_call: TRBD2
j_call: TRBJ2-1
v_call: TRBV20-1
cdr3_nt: TGCAGTGCTGGGGGGGTGGGTGACGCCTACAATGAGCAGTTCTTC
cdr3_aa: CSAGGVGDAYNEQFF

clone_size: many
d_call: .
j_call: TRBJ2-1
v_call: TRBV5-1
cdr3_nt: TGCGCCAGCAGCTTGGTGGCTGGGAAAGGAAATGAGCAGTTCTTC
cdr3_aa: CASSLVAGKGNEQFF

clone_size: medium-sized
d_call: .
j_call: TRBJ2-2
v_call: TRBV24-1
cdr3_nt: TGTGCCACCAGTGATTTAGGGGCCGACACCGGGGAGCTGTTTTTT
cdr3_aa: CATSDLGADTGELFF

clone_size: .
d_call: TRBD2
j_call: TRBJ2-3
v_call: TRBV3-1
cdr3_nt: TGTGCCAGCAGCCATAGCGGGAGAGGAGCAGATACGCAGTATTTT
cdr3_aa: CASSHSGRGADTQYF

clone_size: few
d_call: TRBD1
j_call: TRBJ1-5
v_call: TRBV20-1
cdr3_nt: TGCAGTGCTAGAGCAGGCGGGACAGTGGATCAGCCCCAGCATTTT
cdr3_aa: CSARAGGTVDQPQHF

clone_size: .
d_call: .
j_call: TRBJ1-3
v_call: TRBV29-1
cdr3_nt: TGCAGCGTTGAAGACATTGGGACACCCTCTGGAAACACCATATATTTT
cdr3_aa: CSVEDIGTPSGNTIYF

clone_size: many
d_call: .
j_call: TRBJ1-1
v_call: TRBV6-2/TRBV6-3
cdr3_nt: TGTGCCAGCAGTCGCGGGACAAAAACTGGGGTGAACACTGAAGCTTTCTTT
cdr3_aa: CASSRGTKTGVNTEAFF

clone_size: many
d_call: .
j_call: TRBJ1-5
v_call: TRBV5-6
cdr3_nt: TGTGCCAGCAGCTTAGGATACAATCAGCCCCAGCATTTT
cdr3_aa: CASSLGYNQPQHF

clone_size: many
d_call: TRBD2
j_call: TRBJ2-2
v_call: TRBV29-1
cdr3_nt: TGCAGCGTCCCAACGGGACTAGCGGGAGGGGCCGGGGAGCTGTTTTTT
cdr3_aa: CSVPTGLAGGAGELFF

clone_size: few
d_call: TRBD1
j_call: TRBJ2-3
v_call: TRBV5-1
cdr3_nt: TGCGCCAGCAGCCCGGGACAGGGGACTCGGGGCACAGATACGCAGTATTTT
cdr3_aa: CASSPGQGTRGTDTQYF

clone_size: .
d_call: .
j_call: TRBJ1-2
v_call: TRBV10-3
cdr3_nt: TGTGCCATCAGCCCCGAGCAGGGAAGGTCCTATGGCTACACCTTC
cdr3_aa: CAISPEQGRSYGYTF

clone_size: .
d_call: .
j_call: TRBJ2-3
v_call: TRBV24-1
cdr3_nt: TGTGCCACCAGTGATCCCGGTACTAGCACAGATACGCAGTATTTT
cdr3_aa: CATSDPGTSTDTQYF

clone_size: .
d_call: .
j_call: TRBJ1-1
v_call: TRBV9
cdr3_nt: TGTGCCAGCAGCGGGCCGTTACACAACACTGAAGCTTTCTTT
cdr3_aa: CASSGPLHNTEAFF

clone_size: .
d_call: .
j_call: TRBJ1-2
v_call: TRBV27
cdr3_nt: TGTGCCAGCAGTACTTCAGAGGGTGGCTACACCTTC
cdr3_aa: CASSTSEGGYTF

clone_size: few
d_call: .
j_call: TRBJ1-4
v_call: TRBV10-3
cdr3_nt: TGTGCCATCAGTTCAGGGACTAGAGCTAATGAAAAACTGTTTTTT
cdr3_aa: CAISSGTRANEKLFF

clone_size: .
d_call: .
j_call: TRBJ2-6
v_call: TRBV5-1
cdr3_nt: TGCGCCAGCAGCTTGGGACCTAATGCGGCCAACGTCCTGACTTTC
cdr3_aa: CASSLGPNAANVLTF

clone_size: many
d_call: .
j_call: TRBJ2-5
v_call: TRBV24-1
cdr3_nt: TGTGCCACCAGTGACCGAAACAGGGGACTTCAAGAGACCCAGTACTTC
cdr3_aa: CATSDRNRGLQETQYF

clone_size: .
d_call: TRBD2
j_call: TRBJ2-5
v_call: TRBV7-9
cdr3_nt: TGTGCCAGCAGCTTTAGCGGGAGGGAAGAGACCCAGTACTTC
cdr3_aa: CASSFSGREETQYF

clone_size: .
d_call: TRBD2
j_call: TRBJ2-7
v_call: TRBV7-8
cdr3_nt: TGTGCCAGCAGCCTAGCTCCCGGGACTAGGCCAGCCTACGAGCAGTACTTC
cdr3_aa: CASSLAPGTRPAYEQYF

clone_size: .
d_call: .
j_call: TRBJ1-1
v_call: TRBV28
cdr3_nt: TGTGCCAGCAGTTTGGGCAGGACCCGGACGGGCACTGAAACTTTCTTT
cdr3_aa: CASSLGRTRTGTETFF

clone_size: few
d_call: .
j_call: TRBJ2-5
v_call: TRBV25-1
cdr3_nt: TGTGCCAGCAGTGCGGCGGGACAGTATGTCTTC
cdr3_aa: CASSAAGQYVF

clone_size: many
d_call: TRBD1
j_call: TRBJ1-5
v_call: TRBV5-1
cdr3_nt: TGCGCCAGAGAGACAGGGCCATATAGCAATCAGCCCCAGCATTTT
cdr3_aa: CARETGPYSNQPQHF

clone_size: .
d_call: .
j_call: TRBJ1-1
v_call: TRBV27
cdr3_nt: TGTGCCAGCAGTTCCGAGGGGGGAAACACTGAAGCTTTCTTT
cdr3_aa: CASSSEGGNTEAFF

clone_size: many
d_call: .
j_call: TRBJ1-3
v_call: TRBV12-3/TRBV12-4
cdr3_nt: TGTGCCAGCAGTTTAACATCACCTGGAAACACCATATATTTT
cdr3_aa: CASSLTSPGNTIYF

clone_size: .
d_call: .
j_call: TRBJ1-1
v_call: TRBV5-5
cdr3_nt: TGTGCCAGCAGCTACGGGTCGGGGTCGGCTTTCTTT
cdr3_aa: CASSYGSGSAFF

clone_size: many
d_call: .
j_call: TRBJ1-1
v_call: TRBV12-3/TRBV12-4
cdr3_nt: TGTGCCAGCAGTTTCCCCGGAGGCCCCAACACTGAAGCTTTCTTT
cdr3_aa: CASSFPGGPNTEAFF

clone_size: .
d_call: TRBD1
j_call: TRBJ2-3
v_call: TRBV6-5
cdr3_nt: TGTGCCAGCAGTCAACAGGGGGCTAGAGATACGCAGTATTTT
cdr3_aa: CASSQQGARDTQYF

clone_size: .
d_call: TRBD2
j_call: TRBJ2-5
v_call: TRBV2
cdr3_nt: TGTGCCAGCAGTGCCACCGGGACTAGCGCTCGGGAGACCCAGTACTTC
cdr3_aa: CASSATGTSARETQYF

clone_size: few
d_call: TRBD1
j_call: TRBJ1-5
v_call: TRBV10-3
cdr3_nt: TGTGCCATCGGGACAGGCCGCAAGCCCCAGCATTTT
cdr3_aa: CAIGTGRKPQHF

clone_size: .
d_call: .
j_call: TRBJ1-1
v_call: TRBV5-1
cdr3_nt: TGCGCCAGCAGCTTAGGGGATTGGTTGGGGGGATCTACTGAAGCTTTCTTT
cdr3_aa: CASSLGDWLGGSTEAFF

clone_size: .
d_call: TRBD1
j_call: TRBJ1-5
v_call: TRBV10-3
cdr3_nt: TGTGCCATCAGTGAATTAGGACAGGGTAATCAGCCCCAGCATTTT
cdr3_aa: CAISELGQGNQPQHF

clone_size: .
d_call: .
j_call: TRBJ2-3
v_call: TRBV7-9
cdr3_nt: TGTGCCAGCAGAAGTGCAAGGGGCGACCTGGGCGCAGATACGCAGTATTTT
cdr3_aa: CASRSARGDLGADTQYF

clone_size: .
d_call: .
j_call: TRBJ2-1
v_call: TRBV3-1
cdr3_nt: TGTGCCAGCAGCGCAGCTTTAGGGGTCAATGAGCAGTTCTTC
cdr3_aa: CASSAALGVNEQFF

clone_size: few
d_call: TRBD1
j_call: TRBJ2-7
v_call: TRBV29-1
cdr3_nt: TGCAGCGTTGCCCCGGGACAGGCACGCGAGCAGTACTTC
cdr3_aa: CSVAPGQAREQYF

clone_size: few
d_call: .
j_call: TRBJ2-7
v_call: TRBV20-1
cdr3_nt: TGCAGTGCTAGATTCGGGAGCCCGATCGAGCAGTACTTC
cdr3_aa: CSARFGSPIEQYF

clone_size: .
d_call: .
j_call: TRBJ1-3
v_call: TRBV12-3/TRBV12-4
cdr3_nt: TGTGCCAGCAGTGTGAGCGTAAACACCATATATTTT
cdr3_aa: CASSVSVNTIYF